The 24 T cell receptor beta chains in this list originate from one sample, sequenced in a study of cytomegalovirus exposure and HLA in healthy donors. Researchers ran the PCR with 60 Vbeta and 13 Jbeta primers. Measured with immunoSEQ multiplex PCR; TCRdb has only the in-frame clones, and not every one. The data show 120,000 or so clones, approximately 81% seen once. Sequencing was done on a sample of PBMCs. The source of these receptors is a man in his late teens or twenties in good health and CMV-seronegative.

The rearrangement uses TRBV7-9 and TRBJ2-2, with TRBD1 matching 10 bases. The CDR3 spans 16 residues. Per the germline V gene, CDR1 is SEHNR and CDR2 is FQNEAQ (reference sequence). V was clipped by 5 bases and J by 0 bases; unmatched bases: 3. CDR3 DNA sequence: TGTGCCAGCAGCCGTGGGACAGGGGCGAACACCGGGGAGCTGTTTTTT. It codes for CASSRGTGANTGELFF.

The rearrangement links TRBV7-2 to TRBJ2-3; 10 nucleotides align to TRBD2. This CDR3 has 17 amino acids. The germline CDR1 and CDR2 sequences are SGHTA and FQGNSA. The junction had 13 bases not matched to a gene; V was cut back by 5 bases and J by 5 bases. The CDR3 region has the DNA TGTGCCAGCAGCATCCAAAGCGGGAGGGCCGTGGGAGATACGCAGTATTTT. Encoded protein: CASSIQSGRAVGDTQYF.

The chain uses TRBV5-1 and TRBJ1-6; 8 nucleotides agree with TRBD1. V was pared by 2 bases and J by 4 bases, with 8 bases of the junction left unmatched. This CDR3 is built from 17 residues. Germline assignment: CDR1 SGHRS and CDR2 YFSETQ. Here the CDR3 reads CASSFVGQGAYNSPLHF. The CDR3 DNA is TGCGCCAGCAGCTTCGTTGGTCAGGGGGCGTATAATTCACCCCTCCACTTT.

This clone has a handful of counts. This sequence joins TRBV19 and TRBJ1-1; possible D gene TRBD1, 6 bases. Germline lookup yields CDR1 LNHDA and CDR2 SQIVND (reference sequence). V lost 4 bases and J lost 5, with 17 bases in between. This CDR3 is built from 15 residues. CDR3 sequence (DNA): TGTGCCAGTAGTACAGAAACAGGGTTTACGACTGAAGCTTTCTTT. Translating gives CASSTETGFTTEAFF. Full variable domain (remainder filled in from reference TRBV19 and TRBJ1-1): DGGITQSPKYLFRKEGQNVTLSCEQNLNHDAMYWYRQDPGQGLRLIYYSQIVNDFQKGDIAEGYSVSREKKESFPLTVTSAQKNPTAFYLCASSTETGFTTEAFFGQGTRLTVV.

The chain has TRBV19 and TRBJ2-3; D is perhaps TRBD2 (6 bases). Germline CDR1 LNHDA, CDR2 SQIVND (reference sequence). The CDR3 sequence is 14 residues long. Deletions cut 4 bases from V and 4 bases from J, with 12 bases between. The CDR3 reads CASSTGLASDTQYF. Written as DNA, the CDR3 is TGTGCCAGTAGTACGGGACTCGCATCAGATACGCAGTATTTT. The full variable domain, its missing parts supplied by reference TRBV19 and TRBJ2-3, is DGGITQSPKYLFRKEGQNVTLSCEQNLNHDAMYWYRQDPGQGLRLIYYSQIVNDFQKGDIAEGYSVSREKKESFPLTVTSAQKNPTAFYLCASSTGLASDTQYFGPGTRLTVL.

The chain has TRBV19 and TRBJ1-1; maybe TRBD1 (6 bases). Germline CDR1 is LNHDA and CDR2 is SQIVND (reference sequence). The CDR3 is made up of 13 amino acids. Trimming shortened V by 9 bases and J by 2 bases, and 13 bases separated the two germline ends. The CDR3 nucleotides read TGTGCCAGCCTGCAAGGGGGTAACACTGAAGCTTTCTTT. Protein sequence: CASLQGGNTEAFF.

This clone appeared once. J is TRBJ1-2 and V is TRBV19, with no clear D. Germline loops: CDR1 LNHDA, CDR2 SQIVND (reference sequence). The CDR3 extends over 14 amino acids. Trimming pared 4 bases from V and 1 base from J, leaving 10 bases between. In DNA, the CDR3 is TGTGCCAGTAGTAGTCTCACTAATAACTATGGCTACACCTTC. Amino acids: CASSSLTNNYGYTF.

This rearrangement joins TRBV4-2 to TRBJ2-1; 11 positions agree with TRBD2. Trimming removed 1 base from V and 9 bases from J; junction bases left unmatched: 8. This CDR3 contains 16 residues. Germline V gene lookup returns CDR1 LGHNA and CDR2 YNFKEQ. The CDR3 reads CASSQVELAGGGEQFF. The CDR3 bases are TGTGCCAGCAGCCAAGTAGAGTTAGCGGGAGGGGGTGAGCAGTTCTTC.

V and J are TRBV4-1 and TRBJ2-2; D possibly corresponds to TRBD2 (5 bases). The V and J ends lost 0 bases and 4 bases respectively, with 9 bases between them. There are 15 residues in the CDR3. The germline V gene has CDR1 MGHRA and CDR2 YSYEKL. The CDR3 region has the DNA TGCGCCAGCAGCCAAGAACCCGGGATCACCGGGGAGCTGTTTTTT. It is translated as CASSQEPGITGELFF.

The V gene is TRBV5-8, the J gene TRBJ2-7; possible D gene TRBD1, 6 bases. The CDR3 is made up of 13 amino acids. CDR1 and CDR2 (germline): SGHTS, YDEGEE. Trimming cost V 0 bases and J 2 bases, with 6 bases left between them. The CDR3 nucleotides are TGTGCCAGCAGCTTGGACAGGGCCTACGAGCAGTACGTC. Translating it yields CASSLDRAYEQYV.

The chain employs TRBV5-1 and TRBJ2-2; 10 bases map to TRBD2. J gave up 0 bases and V 4 bases, and 15 bases lay outside the gene matches. The CDR3 loop spans 20 amino acids. Germline assignment: CDR1 SGHRS and CDR2 YFSETQ. In nucleotides, the CDR3 is TGCGCCAGCAGCCCGGGGCTAGCGGGAGCCTCTTTTTCGAACACCGGGGAGCTGTTTTTT. Protein: CASSPGLAGASFSNTGELFF.

This clone turned up a few times. V and J are TRBV10-3 and TRBJ1-1, with TRBD1 matching 9 bases. Per the germline V gene, CDR1 is ENHRY and CDR2 is SYGVKD. V was clipped by 6 bases and J by 1 base; unmatched bases: 0. This CDR3 comprises 13 residues. The CDR3 DNA sequence: TGTGCCATCAGACAGGGGGCGAACACTGAAGCTTTCTTT. This codes for CAIRQGANTEAFF.

A single count supports this clone. Relative to the germline gene, one junction end is altered; a read error may explain this. This chain connects TRBV7-7 to TRBJ2-5; TRBD2 might be the D (7 bases). This CDR3 contains 15 residues. Germline V CDR1 and CDR2: SSHAT, FNYEAQ (reference sequence). CDR3 sequence: CASSRLRGGGETQYF. As DNA, the CDR3 is TGTGCTAGCAGCCGGCTCAGGGGAGGGGGAGAGACCCAGTACTTC.

V gene TRBV30 combines with J gene TRBJ2-7; 8 bases map to TRBD1. The CDR3 is 12 amino acids. CDR1 is GTSNPN, CDR2 SVGIG, per germline (reference sequence). The V segment lost 3 bases and the J segment 6 bases; nucleotides outside the gene matches: 4. Here the CDR3 DNA reads TGTGCCTGGAGGACAGGGGTGCGCGAGCAGTACTTC. It translates to CAWRTGVREQYF.

As concerns this clone: The same CDR3 also results from other DNA sequences found in this sample. The rearrangement links TRBV19 to TRBJ2-4; D gene unclear. CDR1 is LNHDA, CDR2 SQIVND, per germline (reference sequence). Trimming shortened V by 3 bases and J by 4 bases, and 10 bases separated the two germline ends. The CDR3 is 14 residues long. Written as DNA, the CDR3 is TGTGCCAGTAGTATTAGTGAGGAAAAAAACATTCAGTACTTC. Translated, it gives CASSISEEKNIQYF.

There are a few counts of this clone. This chain links TRBV28 with TRBJ1-1, with a tentative D call TRBD1 (5 bases). Germline values: CDR1 MDHEN, CDR2 SYDVKM. CDR3 size: 14 residues. The V end lost 8 bases, the J end lost 3 bases, and 16 bases lay between the germline ends. As DNA, the CDR3 is TGTGCCAGCGTTTCGCACGACAGCTACACTGAAGCTTTCTTT. It encodes CASVSHDSYTEAFF. The variable domain in full, completed from reference TRBV28 and TRBJ1-1, reads DVKVTQSSRYLVKRTGEKVFLECVQDMDHENMFWYRQDPGLGLRLIYFSYDVKMKEKGDIPEGYSVSREKKERFSLILESASTNQTSMYLCASVSHDSYTEAFFGQGTRLTVV.

This chain connects TRBV15 to TRBJ2-7, with 9 bases that match TRBD1. CDR1 and CDR2 (germline): LNHNV, YYDKDF (reference sequence). V shed 1 base and J 2 bases; nucleotides not matched to a gene: 15. This CDR3 comprises 19 residues. The CDR3 nucleotides are TGTGCCACCAGCAGAGTTTTGGGTTCGGGACAGGGAGGGACCTACGAGCAGTACGTC. Protein: CATSRVLGSGQGGTYEQYV.

The chain employs TRBV18 and TRBJ2-3, with a weak D call TRBD1 (5 bases). The CDR3 length is 18 residues. Germline lookup yields CDR1 KGHSH and CDR2 LQKENI. Trimming removed 6 bases from V and 2 bases from J, with 24 bases in between. CDR3 sequence (DNA): TGTGCCAGCTCCCGTGGTGGGCGTGGGGCCTCGGACACAGATACGCAGTATTTT. Translating it yields CASSRGGRGASDTDTQYF.

This chain uses TRBV6-5 with TRBJ1-1; TRBD1 aligns across 10 bases. This CDR3 contains 13 residues. V lost 6 bases to trimming and J lost 5 bases; unmatched junction nucleotides: 3. CDR1 and CDR2 from the germline V gene are MNHEY and SVGAGI. The chain's CDR3 is CASSRTGGTEAFF. CDR3 bases: TGTGCCAGCAGCAGGACAGGGGGTACTGAAGCTTTCTTT.

The chain links TRBV30 to TRBJ2-6; 9 bases map to TRBD1. This CDR3 is built from 17 residues. Germline CDR1 GTSNPN, CDR2 SVGIG (reference sequence). V lost 8 bases to trimming and J lost 3 bases; unmatched junction nucleotides: 14. The chain's CDR3 is CANSRDRALRGANVLTF. CDR3 DNA: TGTGCCAACAGCCGGGACAGGGCTCTACGTGGGGCCAACGTCCTGACTTTC.

This chain connects TRBV30 to TRBJ1-6, with no clear D. The CDR3 extends over 12 amino acids. Germline CDR1 is GTSNPN and CDR2 is SVGIG (reference sequence). Trimming stripped 0 bases from V and 11 bases from J, with 8 bases between. The CDR3 region is CAWSVQRPPLHF. CDR3 DNA sequence: TGTGCCTGGAGTGTACAGCGGCCACCCCTCCACTTT.

V usage is TRBV19 and J usage is TRBJ2-1, with 10 bases that match TRBD1. The CDR3 has 15 residues. Looked up from germline, CDR1 is LNHDA and CDR2 is SQIVND (reference sequence). Trimming at V came to 4 bases and at J to 6 bases, leaving 6 bases not matched to a gene. The CDR3 sequence: CASSSRTGGVNEQFF. CDR3 nucleotide sequence: TGTGCCAGTAGTAGCAGGACAGGGGGGGTCAATGAGCAGTTCTTC.

The gene calls are TRBV5-1 and TRBJ2-5; D is possibly TRBD1 (6 bases). Germline CDR1 and CDR2: SGHRS and YFSETQ. V dropped 8 bases and J dropped 1 base, with 18 bases sitting between them. The CDR3 is 15 amino acids. As DNA, the CDR3 is TGCGCCAGTGCGAGACAGGTTGGGGCCCAAGAGACCCAGTACTTC. It encodes CASARQVGAQETQYF.

The V gene is TRBV30, the J gene TRBJ2-3; D might be TRBD2 (6 bases). Germline CDR1 and CDR2: GTSNPN and SVGIG (reference sequence). Trimming shortened V by 3 bases and J by 2 bases, and 12 bases separated the two germline ends. CDR3 size: 14 residues. CDR3 residues: CAWRTSWNTDTQYF. DNA of the CDR3: TGTGCCTGGAGGACTAGTTGGAACACAGATACGCAGTATTTT.